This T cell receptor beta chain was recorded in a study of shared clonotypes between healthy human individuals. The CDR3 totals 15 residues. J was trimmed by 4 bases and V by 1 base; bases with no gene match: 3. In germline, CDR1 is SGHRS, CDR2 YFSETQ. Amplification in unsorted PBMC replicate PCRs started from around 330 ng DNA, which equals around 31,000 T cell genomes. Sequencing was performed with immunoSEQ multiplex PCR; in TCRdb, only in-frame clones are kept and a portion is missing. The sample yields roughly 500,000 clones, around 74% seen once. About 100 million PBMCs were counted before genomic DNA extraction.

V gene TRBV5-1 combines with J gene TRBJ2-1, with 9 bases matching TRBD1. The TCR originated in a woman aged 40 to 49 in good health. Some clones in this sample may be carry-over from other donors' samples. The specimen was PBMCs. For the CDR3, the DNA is TGCGCCAGCAGCTTGTGGGACAGGGATTACAATGAGCAGTTCTTC. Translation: CASSLWDRDYNEQFF.